This T cell receptor beta chain was documented in a study of blood T cells in healthy people across ages. General study findings and limits: More naive CD4+ cells and higher diversity marked long-lived donors relative to aged donors. Researchers judged that diversity estimates from one million T cells fell short of true values.

Germline assignment: CDR1 SGDLS and CDR2 YYNGEE. The CDR3 length is 14 residues. V was shortened by 2 bases and J by 9 bases, with 12 bases between the two germline ends. For this clonotype: Its antigen is currently unknown.

Combining a sample-barcoded 5' primer with a J-beta primer mix, a second PCR ran for about 7 to 11 cycles. Each of the cDNA molecules was tagged by a template-switch adaptor with 12 random nucleotides. TCRdb reprocessed the 5' RACE reads with MiXCR, giving one entry per CDR3 protein. The sample holds 1.5 million to 2 million distinct CDR3 sequences, around 48% seen once. The study drew donors from healthy Caucasian individuals in Russia aged roughly 6 to 100. The sequenced sample was blood. The rearrangement joins TRBV9 to TRBJ1-6; D may be TRBD1 (5 bases). The sequence derives from a woman in her 40s in good health. This CDR3 reads CASSVRGLGSPLHF. CDR3 DNA sequence: TGTGCCAGCAGCGTGAGGGGACTGGGTTCACCCCTCCACTTT.